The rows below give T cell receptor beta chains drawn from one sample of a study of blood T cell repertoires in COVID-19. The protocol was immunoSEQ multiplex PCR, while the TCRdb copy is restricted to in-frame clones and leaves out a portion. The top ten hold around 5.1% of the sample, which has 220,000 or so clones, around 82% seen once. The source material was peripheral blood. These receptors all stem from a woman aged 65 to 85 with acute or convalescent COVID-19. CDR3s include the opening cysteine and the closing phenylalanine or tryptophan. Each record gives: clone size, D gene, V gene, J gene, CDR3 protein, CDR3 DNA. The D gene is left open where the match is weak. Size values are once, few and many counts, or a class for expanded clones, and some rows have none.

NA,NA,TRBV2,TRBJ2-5,CASSEEAGETQYF,TGTGCCAGCAGTGAGGAGGCGGGGGAGACCCAGTACTTC
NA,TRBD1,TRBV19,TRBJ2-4,CASSMGTGGNIQYF,TGTGCCAGTAGTATGGGGACAGGGGGCAACATTCAGTACTTC
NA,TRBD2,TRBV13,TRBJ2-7,CASTPLGGLAGYEQYF,TGTGCCAGCACCCCGTTGGGAGGACTAGCGGGCTACGAGCAGTACTTC
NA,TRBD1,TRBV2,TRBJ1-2,CASSEGQGAYFGYTF,TGTGCCAGCAGTGAGGGACAGGGGGCTTACTTTGGCTACACCTTC
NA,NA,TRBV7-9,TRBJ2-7,CASSLGSGGGNYEQYF,TGTGCCAGCAGCTTAGGCTCCGGCGGCGGGAACTACGAGCAGTACTTC
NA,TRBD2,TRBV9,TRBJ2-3,CASSVTSGITTDTQYF,TGTGCCAGCAGCGTCACTAGCGGGATAACCACAGATACGCAGTATTTT
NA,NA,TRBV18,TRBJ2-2,CASSPAGGETGELFF,TGTGCCAGCTCACCTGCGGGTGGAGAAACCGGGGAGCTGTTTTTT
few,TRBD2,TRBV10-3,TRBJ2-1,CAIKAGGVGNEQFF,TGTGCCATCAAAGCGGGAGGGGTGGGCAATGAGCAGTTCTTC
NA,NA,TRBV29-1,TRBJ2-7,CSVDGSGAYEQYF,TGCAGCGTTGACGGTAGCGGAGCCTACGAGCAGTACTTC
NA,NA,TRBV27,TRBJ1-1,CASGTGLTEAFF,TGTGCCAGCGGAACAGGGCTCACTGAAGCTTTCTTT
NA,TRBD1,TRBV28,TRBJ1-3,CASNPTGGRNTIYF,TGTGCCAGCAACCCGACAGGGGGAAGAAACACCATATATTTT
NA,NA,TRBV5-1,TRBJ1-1,CASSLAPGTEAFF,TGCGCCAGCAGCTTGGCCCCGGGGACTGAAGCTTTCTTC
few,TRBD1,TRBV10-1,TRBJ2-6,CASSELTTGETSGANVLTF,TGCGCCAGCAGTGAGTTGACGACAGGGGAAACCTCTGGGGCCAACGTCCTGACTTTC
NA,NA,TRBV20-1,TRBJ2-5,CSASAQETQYF,TGCAGTGCTAGTGCCCAGGAGACCCAGTACTTC
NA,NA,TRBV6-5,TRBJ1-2,CASSPVTANYGYTF,TGTGCCAGCAGTCCGGTTACGGCTAACTATGGCTACACCTTC
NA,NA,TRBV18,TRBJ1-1,CASSPLGGGTEAFF,TGTGCCAGCTCACCACTAGGGGGGGGGACTGAAGCTTTCTTT
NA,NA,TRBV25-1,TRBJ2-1,CASSEFGQRSSYNEQFF,TGTGCCAGCAGTGAATTCGGACAGCGAAGCTCCTACAATGAGCAGTTCTTC
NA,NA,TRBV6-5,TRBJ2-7,CASSSSSYEQYF,TGTGCCAGCAGTTCCAGCTCCTACGAGCAGTACTTC
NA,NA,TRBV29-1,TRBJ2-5,CSVEDGEVETQYF,TGCAGCGTTGAAGATGGGGAGGTAGAGACCCAGTACTTC
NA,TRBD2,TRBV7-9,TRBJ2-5,CASSPGLAGGGETQYF,TGTGCCAGCAGCCCAGGGTTGGCGGGAGGAGGAGAGACCCAGTACTTC
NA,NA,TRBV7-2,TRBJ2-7,CASSLMHSSYEQYF,TGTGCCAGCAGCTTAATGCACAGCTCCTACGAGCAGTACTTC
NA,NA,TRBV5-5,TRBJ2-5,CASSLGRLETQYF,TGTGCCAGCAGCTTAGGCAGGTTAGAGACCCAGTACTTC
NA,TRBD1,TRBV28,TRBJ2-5,CASSFLQGLGVGETQYF,TGTGCCAGCAGTTTTTTACAGGGGTTGGGAGTGGGAGAGACCCAGTACTTC
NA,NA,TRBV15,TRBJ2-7,CATSRDTGYHYEQYF,TGTGCCACCAGCAGAGATACAGGGTATCATTACGAGCAGTACTTC
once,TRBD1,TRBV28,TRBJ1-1,CASSYTGGAGTEAFF,TGTGCCAGCAGTTATACAGGGGGCGCGGGCACTGAAGCTTTCTTT
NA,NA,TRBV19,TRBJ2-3,CASSIGGGPDTQYF,TGTGCCAGTAGTATTGGGGGGGGGCCAGATACGCAGTATTTT
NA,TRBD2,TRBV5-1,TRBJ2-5,CASSLGLAGETQYF,TGCGCCAGCAGCTTGGGACTAGCGGGAGAGACCCAGTACTTC
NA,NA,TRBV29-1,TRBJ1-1,CSVASRGLNTEAFF,TGCAGCGTTGCGAGTAGGGGGTTGAACACTGAAGCTTTCTTT
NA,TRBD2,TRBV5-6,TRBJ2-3,CASRAGASTDTQYF,TGTGCCAGCAGAGCGGGAGCTAGCACAGATACGCAGTATTTT
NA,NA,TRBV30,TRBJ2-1,CAWSVGRLRNNEQFF,TGTGCCTGGAGTGTGGGCAGGTTGAGAAACAATGAGCAGTTCTTC
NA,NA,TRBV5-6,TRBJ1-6,CASSLVTENSPLHF,TGTGCCAGCAGCTTGGTGACAGAGAATTCACCCCTCCACTTT
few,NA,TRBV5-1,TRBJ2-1,CASSLGPSNEQFF,TGCGCCAGCAGCTTGGGGCCTAGCAATGAGCAGTTCTTC
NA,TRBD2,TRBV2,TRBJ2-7,CASSASGRGSYEQYF,TGTGCCAGCAGTGCAAGCGGGAGGGGATCTTACGAGCAGTACTTC
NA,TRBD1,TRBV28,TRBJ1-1,CASGTGQGHTEAFF,TGTGCCAGCGGTACGGGACAGGGTCACACTGAAGCTTTCTTT
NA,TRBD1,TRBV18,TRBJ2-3,CASQTGAGTDTQYF,TGTGCCAGCCAGACAGGGGCGGGCACAGATACGCAGTATTTT
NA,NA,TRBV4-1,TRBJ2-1,CASGGLYNEQFF,TGCGCCAGCGGCGGACTGTACAATGAGCAGTTCTTC
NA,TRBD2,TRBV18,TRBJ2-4,CASSPEGGNIQYF,TGTGCCAGCTCACCAGAGGGAGGGAACATTCAGTACTTC
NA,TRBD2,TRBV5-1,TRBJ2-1,CASSLVAGSPYNEQFF,TGCGCCAGCAGCTTGGTAGCGGGTTCCCCCTACAATGAGCAGTTCTTC
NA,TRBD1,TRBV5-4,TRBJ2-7,CASSSGQGVGEQYF,TGTGCCAGCAGCTCGGGACAGGGGGTAGGCGAGCAGTACTTC
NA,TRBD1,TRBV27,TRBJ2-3,CASREGGGTDTQYF,TGTGCCAGCAGGGAAGGGGGCGGGACAGATACGCAGTATTTT
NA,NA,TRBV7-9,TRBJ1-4,CASTPTGRGPNEKLFF,TGTGCCAGCACCCCTACAGGCAGGGGACCTAATGAAAAACTGTTTTTT
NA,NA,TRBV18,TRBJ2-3,CASSLTRDTQYF,TGTGCCAGCTCGCTCACTAGGGATACGCAGTATTTT
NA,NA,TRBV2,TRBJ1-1,CASSPRLNTEAFF,TGTGCCAGCAGTCCGCGCCTGAACACTGAAGCTTTCTTT
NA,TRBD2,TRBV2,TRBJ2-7,CASSVGLADYEQYF,TGTGCCAGCAGTGTGGGGCTAGCGGACTACGAGCAGTACTTC
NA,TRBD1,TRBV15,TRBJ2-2,CATEEGGQGYAGELFF,TGTGCCACCGAAGAGGGCGGACAGGGGTACGCCGGGGAGCTGTTTTTT
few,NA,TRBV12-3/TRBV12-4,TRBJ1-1,CASSRQLGTEAFF,TGTGCCAGCAGTCGACAGCTCGGGACTGAAGCTTTCTTT
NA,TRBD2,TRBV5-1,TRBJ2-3,CASSFSPSGRATDTQYF,TGCGCCAGCAGCTTTAGTCCTAGCGGGAGGGCCACAGATACGCAGTATTTT
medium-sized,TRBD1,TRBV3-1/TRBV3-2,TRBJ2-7,CASSQVRGRGEQYF,TGTGCCAGCAGCCAAGTCAGGGGGAGAGGCGAGCAGTACTTC
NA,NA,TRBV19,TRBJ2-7,CASTYGVWQILYEQYF,TGTGCCAGTACCTACGGGGTCTGGCAGATCCTCTACGAGCAGTACTTC